This T cell receptor beta chain comes out of a study of blood T cells in healthy people across ages. This clonotype came up a few times. The antigen is not known. Through a sample-barcoded 5' primer and a J-beta primer mix, a second PCR was run for roughly 6 to 11 cycles. Each cDNA molecule carried a tag from a template-switch adaptor that contained 12 random nucleotides. In TCRdb, the 5' RACE reads were re-called with MiXCR into one record per CDR3 protein. The data show about 1.4 million distinct CDR3 sequences, around 59% seen once. Study outcomes and limitations: Getting older went along with TCR beta diversity per million T cells dropping roughly linearly.

Extraction of total RNA produced a minimum of 5 micrograms from each sample. The CDR3 extends over 14 amino acids. Germline-derived CDR1 and CDR2 are SGDLS and YYNGEE. Trimming removed 0 bases at V and 6 bases at J, with 12 bases between. Sequencing used blood. The gene calls are TRBV9 and TRBJ1-2, with a tentative D call TRBD1 (5 bases). The TCR comes from a man between 18 and 35 years old in good health. CDR3: CASSVDMGVNGYTF. The CDR3 region has the DNA TGTGCCAGCAGCGTAGATATGGGGGTAAATGGCTACACCTTC.